This TCR beta chain came from a study of cytomegalovirus exposure and HLA in healthy donors (TCRdb year 2017). For the study in its entirety: A later analysis indicated that the roughly 120 validation repertoires were generated on the platform also employed for the 666 repertoires of the first cohort. The study aimed to test whether cataloging public T cell receptors could reveal signatures of past pathogen exposure. Besides the first cohort of around 670 subjects, a separate validation cohort made up of 90 to 150 different subjects was used. To predict cytomegalovirus infection status, the study combined high-throughput TCR immunosequencing, statistical association of individual TCRs with disease status, and machine learning.

As concerns this clone: The specificity of this receptor is unknown. One base away there is no much larger clone; base qualities are not given.

Receptor amplification or capture employed the immunoSEQ multiplex PCR assay. As for how the authors treated the data: A statistical classification framework was built to diagnose cytomegalovirus status from the catalog of TCR beta chain sequences. TCRdb holds this immuneACCESS table with in-frame rearrangements only. Some clones are missing; in checked studies, unresolved V genes explain under half, and the rest has no known cause. V and J calls and clone size are given by that table; D and trimming were obtained from the DNA. Within this sample are roughly 100,000 clones, with approximately 90% of them counted one time only. Jointly, the top ten make up approximately 4% of the sample. The CDR3 sequence holds 15 residues, the cysteine and phenylalanine included. The entry retains the CDR3 DNA only, 45 bases that are in frame from base 1. V drops 0 bases and J drops 1 base, leaving 9 bases in between. Via the germline V gene, CDR1 is SGHRS and CDR2 YFSETQ.

The donors were included in the validation cohort of approximately 130 subjects, a group kept apart from the roughly 700-subject first cohort. General conclusions and limits of the study: In vitro tests confirmed that three of the cytomegalovirus-associated TCR beta chains recognize cytomegalovirus antigens. The study gave a list of 150 to 200 TCR beta chains associated with cytomegalovirus. In both the original and validation cohorts, the classifier was reported to diagnose cytomegalovirus status with high specificity and sensitivity. A later analysis found that TCRs clustered in the first cohort also tended to co-occur in the roughly 110 validation repertoires, with 90% to 95% of cluster scores above 0. The validation cohort had no HLA typing available for a later analysis, so co-occurrence within that cohort was assessed over all 120 or so repertoires. Across donors, most TCR sequences were observed very rarely, whereas some public TCRs were present in many individuals. It was suggested by the authors that the approach could potentially be generalized to other disease states and immunological phenotypes.

The chain is encoded by TRBV5-1 joined to TRBJ2-3; TRBD1 might be the D gene, on 5 matching bases. The source material was PBMCs. The source of this sequence is a young woman in good health and CMV-seropositive. The CDR3 in this case is CASSLVGQRTDTQYF. The nucleotide sequence reads as follows: TGCGCCAGCAGCTTGGTAGGACAACGCACAGATACGCAGTATTTT.